This T cell receptor beta chain was captured by sequencing in a study of T cell repertoires in cytomegalovirus infection. Study-wide background: Indications came from public TCR beta signatures; they pointed to CMV infection and to a matching HLA type.

TCRdb processed the reads anew with MiXCR; each CDR3 protein has one entry. The data contain about 150,000 distinct CDR3 sequences, about 20% of them seen just once; the ten biggest clones take up about a tenth. CDR1 MNHNS and CDR2 SASEGT come from the germline V gene. The CDR3 has 11 amino acids. The germline V and J ends were trimmed by 7 bases and 4 bases, with 8 bases remaining between them. This clonotype was picked up many times. The rearrangement uses TRBV6-1 and TRBJ2-7; D gene ambiguous. This TCR was sampled from a human donor in good health (CMV status not recorded). Some clones in this sample may be carry-over from other donors' samples. The sample comprised PBMCs. This CDR3 reads CASNIGYEQYF. The CDR3 DNA sequence: TGTGCCAGCAATATTGGTTACGAGCAGTACTTC.